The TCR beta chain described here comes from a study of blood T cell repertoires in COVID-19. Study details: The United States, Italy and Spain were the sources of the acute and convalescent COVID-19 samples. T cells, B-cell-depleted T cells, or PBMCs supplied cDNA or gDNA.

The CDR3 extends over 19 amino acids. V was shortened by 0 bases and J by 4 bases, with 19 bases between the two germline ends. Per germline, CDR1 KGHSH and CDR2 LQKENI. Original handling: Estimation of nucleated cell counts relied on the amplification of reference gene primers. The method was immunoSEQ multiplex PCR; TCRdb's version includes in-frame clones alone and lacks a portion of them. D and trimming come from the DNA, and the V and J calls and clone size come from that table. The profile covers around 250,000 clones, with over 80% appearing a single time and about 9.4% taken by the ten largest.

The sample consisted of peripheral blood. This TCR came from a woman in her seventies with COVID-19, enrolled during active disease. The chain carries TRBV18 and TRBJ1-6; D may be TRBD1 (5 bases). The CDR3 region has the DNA TGTGCCAGCTCACCACCGTCTAGAGTACCAGGGACTTATAATTCACCCCTCCACTTT. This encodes CASSPPSRVPGTYNSPLHF. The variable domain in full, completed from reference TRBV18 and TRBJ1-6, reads NAGVMQNPRHLVRRRGQEARLRCSPMKGHSHVYWYRQLPEEGLKFMVYLQKENIIDESGMPKERFSAEFPKEGPSILRIQQVVRGDSAAYFCASSPPSRVPGTYNSPLHFGNGTRLTVT.